Listed below are T cell receptor beta chains from one sample, sequenced in a study of identical twins. TCRdb fed the 5' RACE reads into MiXCR, producing one record per CDR3 protein. The sample consists of 1.5 million or so distinct CDR3 sequences, about 30% of them appearing once. Sequencing was performed on cord blood. The receptors come from a newborn girl in good health. CDR3s include the opening cysteine and the closing phenylalanine or tryptophan.

TRBV5-6	TRBJ2-6	CASSLVFGGANVLTF
TRBV18	TRBJ2-4	CASSPDRADKNIQYF
TRBV6-6	TRBJ1-4	CASTITNEKLFF
TRBV20-1	TRBJ2-4	CSARSSGSLAKNIQYF
TRBV20-1	TRBJ2-1	CSAPGLPDGEQFF
TRBV19	TRBJ2-7	CASSMSGTGVNNEQYF
TRBV2	TRBJ1-2	CASRETPTDNYGYTF
TRBV7-2	TRBJ2-5	CASSLEATQFNEQYF
TRBV5-4	TRBJ2-5	CASSYRTEPQETQYF
TRBV30	TRBJ1-1	CAWSRGIEGTEAFF
TRBV5-1	TRBJ1-2	CASSLAGDRNYGYTF
TRBV5-1	TRBJ2-3	CASSLAGDTQYF
TRBV21-1	TRBJ2-1	CASSKRGYNEQFF
TRBV11-2	TRBJ2-1	CASSPRTSGRVYNEQFF
TRBV20-1	TRBJ1-2	CSARSYGYTF
TRBV29-1	TRBJ2-5	CSVVVTAETQYF
TRBV27	TRBJ1-5	CASSPGALHQPQHF
TRBV12-3/TRBV12-4	TRBJ2-3	CASSNSTEGRGRRDTQYF
TRBV7-2	TRBJ1-3	CASSLYNRVSGNTIYF
TRBV14	TRBJ1-1	CASSSRDGVLEAFF
TRBV7-2	TRBJ1-5	CASSRTPDSNQPQHF
TRBV6-2/TRBV6-3	TRBJ2-5	CASSLTRPNEQYF
TRBV25-1	TRBJ1-4	CASSRQGSEKLFF
TRBV20-1	TRBJ1-5	CSAKRVYDYSNQPQHF
TRBV20-1	.	CSGTKDRGHEQYF
TRBV6-1	TRBJ2-1	CASSERPLANEQFF
TRBV20-1	TRBJ2-5	CSARVGGVWQETQYF
TRBV28	TRBJ2-5	CASSRGGPETQYF
TRBV6-5	TRBJ1-1	CASSYSPRSGGGDTEAFF
TRBV5-1	TRBJ1-1	CASSSQAGVSFF
TRBV5-1	TRBJ1-6	CASSLYDGARSPLHF
TRBV12-3/TRBV12-4	TRBJ1-5	CASSFVGQNGPYSNQPQHF
TRBV20-1	TRBJ2-5	CSAIWTLRGETQYF
TRBV2	TRBJ1-1	CASSEAGGSRAFF
TRBV20-1	TRBJ2-3	CSARSGPSTDTQYF
TRBV20-1	TRBJ1-2	CSARDRRGAGYTF
TRBV6-6	TRBJ1-2	CASSYSINYGYTF
TRBV24-1	TRBJ2-3	CATSDTGRRGTDTQYF
TRBV9	TRBJ2-3	CASSLRGDGTDTQYF
TRBV4-2	TRBJ1-6	CAGSQDFGVNSPLHF
TRBV20-1	TRBJ2-4	CSAPNSGVAKNIQYF
TRBV5-1	TRBJ2-3	CASSFVRTQYF
TRBV20-1	TRBJ1-1	CSARRRISNTEAFF
TRBV5-1	TRBJ1-2	CASSLGSRGDGYTF
TRBV5-1	TRBJ2-1	CASSGGLEVDNEQFF
TRBV29-1	TRBJ2-1	CSPLRGLAGISSYNEQFF
TRBV29-1	TRBJ1-5	CSVSRGSNQPQHF
TRBV20-1	TRBJ2-1	CSGTDFSYNEQFF